This TCR beta chain came from a study of T-cell memory formation after mild COVID-19. After removal of 6 bases from V and 0 bases from J, the junction contained 7 bases not matched to a gene. This CDR3 has 15 amino acids. TCRdb used MiXCR to reprocess the 5' RACE reads, holding one entry per CDR3 protein. The sample lists about 250,000 distinct CDR3 sequences, 15% seen once, with 2.1% in the top ten. This clonotype was detected a few times. The sample comprised PBMCs or a T cell subset sorted from them (not recorded which). This TCR was recovered from an adult woman who had mild COVID-19 (a few samples of this study predate the infection). Cell type and time point are not known. The chain carries TRBV12-3 or TRBV12-4 and TRBJ2-7, with 8 bases identical to TRBD1. The CDR3 nucleotides are TGTGCCAGCAGGCCCGGGACAGGCCGCTCCTACGAGCAGTACTTC. Translating gives CASRPGTGRSYEQYF.